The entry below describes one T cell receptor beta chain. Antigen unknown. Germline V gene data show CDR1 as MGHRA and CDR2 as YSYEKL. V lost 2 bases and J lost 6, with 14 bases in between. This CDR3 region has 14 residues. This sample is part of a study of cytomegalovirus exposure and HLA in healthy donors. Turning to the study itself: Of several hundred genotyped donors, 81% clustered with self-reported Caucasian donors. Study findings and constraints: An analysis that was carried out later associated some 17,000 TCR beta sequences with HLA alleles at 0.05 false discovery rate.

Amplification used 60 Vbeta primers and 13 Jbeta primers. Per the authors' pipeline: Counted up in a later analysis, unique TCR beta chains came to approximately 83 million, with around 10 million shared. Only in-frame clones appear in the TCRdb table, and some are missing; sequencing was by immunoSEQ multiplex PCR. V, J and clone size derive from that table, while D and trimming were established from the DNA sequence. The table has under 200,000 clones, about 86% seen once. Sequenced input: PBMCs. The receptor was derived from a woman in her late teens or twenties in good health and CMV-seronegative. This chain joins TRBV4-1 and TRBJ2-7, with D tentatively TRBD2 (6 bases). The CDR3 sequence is CASSQLEGISEQYF. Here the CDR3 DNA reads TGCGCCAGCAGCCAATTGGAGGGTATCTCCGAGCAGTACTTC.